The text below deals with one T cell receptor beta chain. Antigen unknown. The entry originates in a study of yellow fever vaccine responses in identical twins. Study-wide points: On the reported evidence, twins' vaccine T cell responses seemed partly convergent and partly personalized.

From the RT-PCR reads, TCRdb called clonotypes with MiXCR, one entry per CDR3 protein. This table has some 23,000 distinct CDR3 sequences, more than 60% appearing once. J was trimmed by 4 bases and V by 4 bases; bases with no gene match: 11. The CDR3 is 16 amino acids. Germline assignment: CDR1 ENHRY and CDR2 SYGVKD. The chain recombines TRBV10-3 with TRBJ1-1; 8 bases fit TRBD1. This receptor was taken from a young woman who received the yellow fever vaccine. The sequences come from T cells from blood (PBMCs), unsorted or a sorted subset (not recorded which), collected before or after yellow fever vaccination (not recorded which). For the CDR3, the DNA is TGTGCCATCAGTGTCGGAGGGCAGGGGGCGCGCACTGAAGCTTTCTTT. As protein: CAISVGGQGARTEAFF.